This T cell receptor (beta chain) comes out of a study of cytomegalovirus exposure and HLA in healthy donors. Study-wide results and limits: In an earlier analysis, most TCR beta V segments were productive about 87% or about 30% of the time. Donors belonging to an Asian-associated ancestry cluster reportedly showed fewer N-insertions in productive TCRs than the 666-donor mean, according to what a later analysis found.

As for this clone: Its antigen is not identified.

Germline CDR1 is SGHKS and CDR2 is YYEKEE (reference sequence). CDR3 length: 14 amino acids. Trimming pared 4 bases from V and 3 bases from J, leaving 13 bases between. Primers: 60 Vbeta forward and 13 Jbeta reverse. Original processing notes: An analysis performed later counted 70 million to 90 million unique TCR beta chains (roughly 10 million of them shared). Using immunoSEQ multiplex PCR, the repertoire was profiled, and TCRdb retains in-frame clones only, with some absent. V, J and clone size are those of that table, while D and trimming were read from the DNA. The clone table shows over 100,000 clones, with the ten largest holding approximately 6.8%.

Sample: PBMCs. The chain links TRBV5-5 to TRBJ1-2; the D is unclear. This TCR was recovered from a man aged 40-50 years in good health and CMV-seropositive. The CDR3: CASSREGSHYGYTF. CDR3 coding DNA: TGTGCCAGCAGCCGTGAGGGTTCCCACTATGGCTACACCTTC.